Relative to its sample, the clone carrying this TCR beta chain is medium-sized. What it recognizes is unknown. These data belong to a study of cytomegalovirus exposure and HLA in healthy donors. Study results and limitations: Common viral pathogens were later found to be apparently linked to several of the most significant clusters. Relative to the roughly 700-donor mean, N-insertions were reportedly fewer in an Asian-associated ancestry cluster in a later analysis.

There are 13 residues in the CDR3. Germline V gene lookup returns CDR1 SQVTM and CDR2 ANQGSEA. V dropped 7 bases and J dropped 9 bases, with 22 bases sitting between them. It was with 60 Vbeta and 13 Jbeta primers that the PCR ran. Sequencing was performed with immunoSEQ multiplex PCR; in TCRdb, only in-frame clones are kept and a portion is missing. The sample yields some 79,000 clones, less than 80% seen once. This clonotype was obtained from a middle-aged woman in good health and CMV-seropositive. This rearrangement joins TRBV29-1 to TRBJ2-7, with D possibly matching TRBD1 (5 bases). Specimen: PBMCs. Here the CDR3 reads CSGPVGQGRVQYF. The CDR3 region has the DNA TGCAGCGGCCCCGTCGGGCAGGGCAGAGTGCAGTACTTC.